The 7 T cell receptor beta chains listed next were all sequenced from one sample in a study of CD8+ T cells in alopecia areata (dated by TCRdb to the late 2010s). Library creation used the immunoSEQ multiplex PCR assay. RNA was extracted from all samples and reverse transcribed into cDNA, which served as template for TCR sequencing. The source is immuneACCESS, and TCRdb retained only in-frame sequences with V and J called. Part of the clones is not carried over; for the studies checked, unresolved V genes explain less than half of this, and the remainder is unexplained. The sample table contains under 200,000 clones; only one count was recorded for 50% to 70% of them. The ten largest clonotypes hold roughly 0.91% of the sample. The intended sense of this specimen's time point label: about 4 weeks on oral tofacitinib. The treatment or condition label on this specimen signifies: oral pan-JAK inhibitor, 5-10 mg twice daily.

The sample was CD4+ T cells sorted from blood, taken at week 4, from a patient treated with tofacitinib. The source of these receptors is a human donor with alopecia areata.

CDR3 sequence reads: CASSVEQGQQPQHF. DNA of the CDR3: TGTGCCAGCAGTGTCGAACAGGGCCAACAGCCCCAGCATTTT. The chain joins TRBV2 to TRBJ1-5; D may be TRBD1 (6 bases). Trimming stripped 4 bases from V and 7 bases from J, with 14 bases between. The CDR3 contains 14 residues. From germline, CDR1 is SNHLY and CDR2 FYNNEI.

V usage is TRBV30 and J usage is TRBJ1-6, with a tentative D call TRBD1 (6 bases). The CDR3 is 13 residues long. Germline CDR1 reads GTSNPN; CDR2 reads SVGIG (reference sequence). V shed 5 bases and J shed 7 bases, with 12 bases lying between them. The CDR3 loop reads CAWETGFNSPLHF. As DNA, the CDR3 is TGTGCCTGGGAGACAGGCTTCAATTCACCCCTCCACTTT. Looking up the rest from reference TRBV30 and TRBJ1-6 gives the full variable domain: SQTIHQWPATLVQPVGSPLSLECTVEGTSNPNLYWYRQAAGRGLQLLFYSVGIGQISSEVPQNLSASRPQDRQFILSSKKLLLSDSGFYLCAWETGFNSPLHFGNGTRLTVT.

V is TRBV4-1 and J is TRBJ2-1, with D perhaps matching TRBD2 (6 bases). Germline lookup yields CDR1 MGHRA and CDR2 YSYEKL. Trimming removed 4 bases at V and 9 bases at J, with 7 bases between. The CDR3 extends over 11 amino acids. In DNA, the CDR3 is TGCGCCAGCAGCCTTAGCGGTGAGCAGTTCTTC. It encodes CASSLSGEQFF.

The chain recombines TRBV18 with TRBJ1-2; D unresolved. The CDR3 covers 14 residues. Germline V gene data show CDR1 as KGHSH and CDR2 as LQKENI. Trimming left V 2 bases short and J 6 bases short, with 13 bases between. DNA of the CDR3: TGTGCCAGCTCACCATCGGGGAATAATGATGGCTACACCTTC. Translation gives CASSPSGNNDGYTF.

The chain combines TRBV29-1 with TRBJ2-7, with no clear D. Trimming removed 4 bases from V and 5 bases from J, with 9 bases in between. Germline values: CDR1 SQVTM, CDR2 ANQGSEA. The CDR3 covers 11 residues. Written as DNA, the CDR3 is TGCAGCGTTGTTGCCCGGGACGAGCAGTACTTC. It yields the protein CSVVARDEQYF.

CDR3 coding DNA: TGTGCCACCACGGGTAGCGGGGGCGGAGAGCAGTTCTTC. It codes for CATTGSGGGEQFF. The rearrangement links TRBV2 to TRBJ2-1; TRBD2 matches at 9 bases. J lost 10 bases, V lost 10 bases, and 11 bases had no gene match. Germline CDR1 and CDR2: SNHLY and FYNNEI. The CDR3 is made up of 13 amino acids.

The chain has TRBV29-1 and TRBJ2-1; D not certain. Trimming removed 2 bases from V and 7 bases from J, with 12 bases in between. Germline CDR1 SQVTM, CDR2 ANQGSEA. This CDR3 spans 13 amino acids. The chain's CDR3 is CSVETGKGNEQFF. CDR3 sequence (DNA): TGCAGCGTTGAAACGGGTAAGGGAAATGAGCAGTTCTTC.